This T cell receptor beta chain was recorded in a study of blood T cell repertoires in COVID-19. Study information: Samples taken during acute and convalescent COVID-19 were collected in the United States, Italy and Spain.

J lost 1 base, V lost 5 bases, and 8 bases had no gene match. Germline loops: CDR1 LNHDA, CDR2 SQIVND (reference sequence). The length of the CDR3 is 15 residues. Measured with immunoSEQ multiplex PCR; TCRdb has only the in-frame clones, and not every one. The sample includes fewer than 450,000 clones, over 80% of them seen just once. The clonotype was recovered from a woman in her fifties or sixties with COVID-19, enrolled during active disease. The chain employs TRBV19 and TRBJ2-7; 7 bases line up with TRBD1. Material for sequencing was peripheral blood. The CDR3: CASSPYLTGSYEQYF. In DNA, the CDR3 is TGTGCCAGTAGTCCTTACTTGACAGGGTCCTACGAGCAGTACTTC.